The 18 T cell receptor beta chains in this list originate from one sample, sequenced in a study of cytomegalovirus exposure and HLA in healthy donors. Primers included in the PCR were 60 Vbeta and 13 Jbeta primers. TCRdb keeps only in-frame clones here, not all; method: immunoSEQ multiplex PCR. The repertoire holds more than 85,000 clones, with about 13% as singletons. Sequenced material: PBMCs. The origin of the receptors is a man between 35 and 55 years old in good health and CMV-seropositive.

The chain's CDR3 is CASGRGSSGANVLTF. In nucleotides, the CDR3 is TGTGCCAGCGGGAGGGGGAGCTCTGGGGCCAACGTCCTGACTTTC. This chain joins TRBV14 and TRBJ2-6; maybe TRBD2 (7 bases). V gave up 8 bases and J gave up 0 bases, with 11 bases separating them. CDR3 length equals 15 residues. The V gene's germline CDR1 is SGHDN and CDR2 FVKESK.

The J gene is TRBJ2-7, the V gene TRBV13; 8 bases are shared with TRBD1. This CDR3 is 14 amino acids long. Germline V gene lookup returns CDR1 PRHDT and CDR2 FYEKMQ (reference sequence). J lost 3 bases, V lost 2 bases, and 3 bases had no gene match. CDR3 loop: CASSLLGQDYEQYF. The CDR3 coding sequence is TGTGCCAGCAGCTTACTGGGACAGGACTACGAGCAGTACTTC.

The sample holds a few counts of this clone. The chain carries TRBV28 and TRBJ2-7; the match to TRBD1 covers 11 bases. The CDR3 loop spans 15 amino acids. The junction had 7 bases not matched to a gene; V was cut back by 5 bases and J by 4 bases. Germline lookup yields CDR1 MDHEN and CDR2 SYDVKM. CDR3 amino acids: CASSPPGQGGYEQYF. CDR3 nucleotides: TGTGCCAGCAGTCCCCCGGGACAGGGGGGATACGAGCAGTACTTC. The whole variable domain, filled in from reference TRBV28 and TRBJ2-7, reads DVKVTQSSRYLVKRTGEKVFLECVQDMDHENMFWYRQDPGLGLRLIYFSYDVKMKEKGDIPEGYSVSREKKERFSLILESASTNQTSMYLCASSPPGQGGYEQYFGPGTRLTVT.

The gene calls are TRBV18 and TRBJ2-5; 13 bases match TRBD2. J gave up 0 bases and V 0 bases, and 4 bases lay outside the gene matches. Germline V CDR1 and CDR2: KGHSH, LQKENI. This CDR3 has 18 residues. CDR3 in amino acids: CASSPPPGTSGNQETQYF. The CDR3 DNA sequence: TGTGCCAGCTCACCACCCCCTGGGACTAGCGGGAACCAAGAGACCCAGTACTTC.

This clone was counted only a few times. The chain links TRBV12-5 to TRBJ1-1; D is unclear. The CDR3 runs 13 residues. Germline V gene lookup returns CDR1 LGHNT and CDR2 FRNRAP. V shed 1 base and J shed 3 bases, with 6 bases lying between them. In DNA form, the CDR3 reads TGTGCTAGTGGTTTGGAGTCGGACACTGAAGCTTTCTTT. This codes for CASGLESDTEAFF.

This clone was seen only a few times. V is TRBV7-6 and J is TRBJ2-1; D is possibly TRBD1 (5 bases). This CDR3 spans 14 amino acids. V lost 3 bases and J 2 bases, leaving 8 bases between the germline ends. CDR1 and CDR2 from the germline V gene are SGHVS and FNYEAQ. CDR3: CASSFRQTYNEQFF. DNA of the CDR3: TGTGCCAGCAGCTTCCGACAGACCTACAATGAGCAGTTCTTC.

This chain joins TRBV9 and TRBJ2-1, with 12 bases lining up with TRBD2. Germline CDR1 reads SGDLS; CDR2 reads YYNGEE. This CDR3 has 15 residues. Trimming removed 2 bases from V and 4 bases from J; junction bases left unmatched: 1. CDR3 loop: CASSVTSGGYNEQFF. DNA for the CDR3: TGTGCCAGCAGCGTTACTAGCGGGGGGTACAATGAGCAGTTCTTC.

The chain joins TRBV6-1 to TRBJ1-1; possibly TRBD1 for D (5 bases). Germline V gene data show CDR1 as MNHNS and CDR2 as SASEGT. Trimming shortened V by 7 bases and J by 3 bases, and 12 bases separated the two germline ends. CDR3 length: 13 amino acids. The DNA of the CDR3 is TGTGCCAGCAAGGGGTACCTGGACACTGAAGCTTTCTTT. Protein: CASKGYLDTEAFF.

In this sample, this clone turned up a few times. The chain has TRBV21-1 and TRBJ2-7; the D segment call TRBD2 is taken from the table without a DNA check. TRBV21-1 is a recognized pseudogene. This CDR3 contains 11 residues. The CDR3 here is CARRYSYEQYF. The CDR3, as DNA: TGTGCCAGGCGGTACTCCTACGAGCAGTACTTC.

The rearrangement uses TRBV5-4 and TRBJ2-5; 8 positions agree with TRBD1. The CDR3 is made up of 15 amino acids. CDR1 SGHNT and CDR2 YYREEE come from the germline V gene (reference sequence). The V and J ends lost 2 bases and 1 base, in that order; junction bases with no gene match: 4. In nucleotides, the CDR3 is TGTGCCAGCAGCTTTTTAGGACAGGGCCAAGAGACCCAGTACTTC. Protein product: CASSFLGQGQETQYF. The full variable domain, with the rest looked up from reference TRBV5-4 and TRBJ2-5, is ETGVTQSPTHLIKTRGQQVTLRCSSQSGHNTVSWYQQALGQGPQFIFQYYREEENGRGNFPPRFSGLQFPNYSSELNVNALELDDSALYLCASSFLGQGQETQYFGPGTRLLVL.

There are a few counts of this clone. This chain links TRBV27 with TRBJ1-4; D possibly corresponds to TRBD1 (6 bases). The CDR3 has 14 residues. Trimming stripped 8 bases from V and 8 bases from J, with 18 bases between. The germline V gene has CDR1 MNHEY and CDR2 SMNVEV (reference sequence). CDR3 DNA sequence: TGTGCCAGCGGGCCACACCGCGACAGGGAAAAACTGTTTTTT. It translates to CASGPHRDREKLFF.

The chain has TRBV5-1 and TRBJ2-2; 9 bases are a match to TRBD1. Per germline, CDR1 SGHRS and CDR2 YFSETQ. The CDR3 spans 17 residues. V trimming: 4 bases; J trimming: 5 bases; junction bases outside the gene matches: 12. The CDR3 DNA is TGCGCCAGCAGCGTCCGGCCGGGACAGGGTGGGACCGGGGAGCTGTTTTTT. It yields the protein CASSVRPGQGGTGELFF.

The chain has TRBV13 and TRBJ2-5; weak D call: TRBD2 (5 bases). The end of the DNA fits TRBJ2-7 better, so the J call may be wrong. The V gene's germline CDR1 is PRHDT and CDR2 FYEKMQ (reference sequence). This CDR3 has 17 amino acids. CDR3 sequence reads: CASSSTDRRVSSYEQYF. Written as DNA, the CDR3 is TGTGCCAGCAGCTCCACCGATCGGCGGGTGAGCTCCTACGAGCAGTACTTC.

The rearrangement joins TRBV7-3 to TRBJ2-2, with 8 bases that match TRBD2. Unmatched junction bases numbered 9, after V lost 3 bases and J lost 6 bases. The CDR3 is 16 residues long. Germline V gives CDR1 SGHTA, CDR2 FQGTGA. The CDR3 sequence is CASSFAGGTVAGELFF. The CDR3 region has the DNA TGTGCCAGCAGCTTCGCGGGAGGTACTGTAGCCGGGGAGCTGTTTTTT.

In its sample, this clone was seen a few times. The chain is built from TRBV27 and TRBJ1-1; D might be TRBD1 (5 bases). In germline, CDR1 is MNHEY, CDR2 SMNVEV (reference sequence). The germline V and J ends were trimmed by 2 bases and 0 bases, with 13 bases remaining between them. CDR3 size: 16 residues. CDR3 DNA: TGTGCCAGCAGTTTAGGGGCAGGCACTATGAACACTGAAGCTTTCTTT. Residues: CASSLGAGTMNTEAFF.

This CDR3 reads CASSSSPYEQYF. The CDR3 DNA sequence: TGCGCCAGCAGCTCTTCCCCCTACGAGCAGTACTTC. V is TRBV5-1 and J is TRBJ2-7; D call uncertain. Per the germline V gene, CDR1 is SGHRS and CDR2 is YFSETQ. Between the trimmed V and J ends, which lost 3 bases and 2 bases, there was a span of 6 bases. This CDR3 spans 12 amino acids.

The rearrangement uses TRBV7-8 and TRBJ1-3; tentatively, D is TRBD1 (6 bases). The CDR3 length is 15 residues. Germline V gene data show CDR1 as SGHVS and CDR2 as FQNEAQ. Trimming shortened V by 5 bases and J by 4 bases, and 15 bases separated the two germline ends. The CDR3 region is CASSPRVGGGNTIYF. CDR3 coding DNA: TGTGCCAGCAGCCCTAGGGTAGGGGGAGGAAACACCATATATTTT.

This chain links TRBV7-8 with TRBJ2-7; 10 bases are shared with TRBD1. The V and J ends lost 5 bases and 0 bases, in that order; junction bases with no gene match: 4. The CDR3 extends over 15 amino acids. Germline loops: CDR1 SGHVS, CDR2 FQNEAQ. This CDR3 reads CASSPGQGNSYEQYF. The CDR3 DNA reads as TGTGCCAGCAGCCCGGGACAGGGGAACTCCTACGAGCAGTACTTC.